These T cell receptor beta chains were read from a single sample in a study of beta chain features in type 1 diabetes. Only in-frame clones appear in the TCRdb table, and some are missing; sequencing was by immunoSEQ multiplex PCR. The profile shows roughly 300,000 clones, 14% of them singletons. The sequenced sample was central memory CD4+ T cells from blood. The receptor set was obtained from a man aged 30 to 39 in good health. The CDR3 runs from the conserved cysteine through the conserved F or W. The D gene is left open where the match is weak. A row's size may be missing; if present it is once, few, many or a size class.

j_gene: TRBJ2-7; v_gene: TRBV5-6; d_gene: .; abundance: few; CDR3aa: CATSPYRSYEQYF; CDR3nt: TGTGCCACCTCCCCTTACCGCTCCTACGAGCAGTACTTC
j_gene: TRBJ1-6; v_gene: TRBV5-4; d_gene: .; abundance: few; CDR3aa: CASSQDSYNDSPLHF; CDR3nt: TGTGCCAGCAGCCAGGACAGCTATAACGATTCACCCCTCCACTTT
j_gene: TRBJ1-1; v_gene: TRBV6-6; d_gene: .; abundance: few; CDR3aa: CASSTPGNTEAFF; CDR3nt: TGTGCCAGCAGTACCCCAGGGAACACTGAAGCTTTCTTT
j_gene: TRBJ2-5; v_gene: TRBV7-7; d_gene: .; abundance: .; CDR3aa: CASSSTGGRETQYF; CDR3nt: TGTGCCAGCAGCTCTACGGGGGGCCGAGAGACCCAGTACTTC
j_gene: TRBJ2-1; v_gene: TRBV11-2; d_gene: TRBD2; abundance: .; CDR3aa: CASSLTSGMGYNEQFF; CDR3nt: TGTGCCAGCAGCTTGACTAGCGGGATGGGTTACAATGAGCAGTTCTTC
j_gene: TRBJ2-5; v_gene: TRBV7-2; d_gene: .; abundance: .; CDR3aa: CASSLERQETQYF; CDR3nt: TGTGCCAGCAGCTTAGAAAGGCAAGAGACCCAGTACTTC
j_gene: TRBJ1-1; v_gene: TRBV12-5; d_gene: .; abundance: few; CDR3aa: CASGQGNTEAFF; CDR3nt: TGTGCTAGTGGCCAGGGTAACACTGAAGCTTTCTTT
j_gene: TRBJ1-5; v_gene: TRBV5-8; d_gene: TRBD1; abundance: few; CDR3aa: CASSSGTGVNQPQHF; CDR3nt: TGTGCCAGCAGCTCCGGGACAGGGGTAAATCAGCCCCAGCATTTT
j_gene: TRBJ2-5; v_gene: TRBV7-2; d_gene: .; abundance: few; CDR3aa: CASSLSGLQETQYF; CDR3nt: TGTGCCAGCAGCTTGTCGGGACTCCAAGAGACCCAGTACTTC
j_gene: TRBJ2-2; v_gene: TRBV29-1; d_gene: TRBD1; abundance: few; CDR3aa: CSAGTGYTGELFF; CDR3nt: TGCAGCGCCGGGACAGGGTACACCGGGGAGCTGTTTTTT
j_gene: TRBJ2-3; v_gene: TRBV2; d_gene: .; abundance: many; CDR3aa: CASSEAKRGTQYF; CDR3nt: TGTGCCAGCAGTGAAGCGAAAAGGGGGACGCAGTATTTT
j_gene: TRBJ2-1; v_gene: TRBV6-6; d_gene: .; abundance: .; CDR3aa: CASSPRGDEQFF; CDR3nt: TGTGCCAGCAGTCCCAGGGGAGATGAGCAGTTCTTC
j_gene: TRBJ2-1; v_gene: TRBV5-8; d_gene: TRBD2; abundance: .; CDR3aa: CASSLAVWTSGSNEQFF; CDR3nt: TGTGCCAGCAGCTTGGCGGTTTGGACTAGCGGGAGCAATGAGCAGTTCTTC
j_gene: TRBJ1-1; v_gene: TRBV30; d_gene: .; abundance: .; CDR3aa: CAWSVRGSEAFF; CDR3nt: TGTGCCTGGAGTGTACGGGGGTCTGAAGCTTTCTTT
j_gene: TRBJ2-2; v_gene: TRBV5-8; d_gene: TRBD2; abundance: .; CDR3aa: CASSTGTSFTGELFF; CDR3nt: TGTGCCAGCAGCACCGGGACTAGTTTTACCGGGGAGCTGTTTTTT
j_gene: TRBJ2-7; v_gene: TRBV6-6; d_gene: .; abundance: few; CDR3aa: CASSDQTGEQYF; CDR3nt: TGTGCCAGCTCAGACCAGACGGGTGAGCAGTACTTC
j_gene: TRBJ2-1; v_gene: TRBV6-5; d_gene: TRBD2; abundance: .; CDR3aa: CASSYSGGPYNEQFF; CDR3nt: TGTGCCAGCAGTTACAGCGGGGGCCCCTACAATGAGCAGTTCTTC
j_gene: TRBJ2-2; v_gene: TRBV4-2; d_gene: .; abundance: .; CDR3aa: CASSQASFNTGELFF; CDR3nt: TGTGCCAGCAGCCAAGCTAGTTTTAACACCGGGGAGCTGTTTTTT
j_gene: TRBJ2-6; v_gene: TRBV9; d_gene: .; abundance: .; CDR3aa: CASSPDGGLGAGANVLTF; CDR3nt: TGTGCCAGCAGCCCAGATGGGGGCCTTGGGGCTGGGGCCAACGTCCTGACTTTC
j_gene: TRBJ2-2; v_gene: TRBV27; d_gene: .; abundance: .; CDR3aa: CASSLTPPAHKPGELFF; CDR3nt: TGTGCCAGCAGTTTAACCCCGCCTGCCCATAAACCGGGGGAGCTGTTTTTT